Following are 28 T cell receptor beta chains from one sample sequenced in a study of blood T cell repertoires in COVID-19. Libraries were prepared by immunoSEQ multiplex PCR; TCRdb keeps only in-frame clonotypes and omits some of them. The sample carries about 130,000 clones, around 76% recorded once. Sequenced: peripheral blood. All receptors come from a man between 60 and 70 years old with acute or convalescent COVID-19.

The chain uses TRBV4-1 and TRBJ1-1, with 9 bases aligning to TRBD1. Trimming took 1 base from V and 6 from J; bases not matched to a gene: 6. This CDR3 contains 15 residues. From germline, CDR1 is MGHRA and CDR2 YSYEKL. CDR3: CASSQARDRVSEAFF. DNA of the CDR3: TGCGCCAGCAGCCAAGCCCGGGACAGGGTCTCTGAAGCTTTCTTT.

The chain recombines TRBV19 with TRBJ2-7; D possibly corresponds to TRBD1 (6 bases). Germline V gene data show CDR1 as LNHDA and CDR2 as SQIVND (reference sequence). CDR3 length: 14 amino acids. V dropped 3 bases and J dropped 6 bases, with 15 bases sitting between them. CDR3 coding DNA: TGTGCCAGTAGTATGACAGGATATAACTCCGAGCAGTACTTC. It is translated as CASSMTGYNSEQYF. Full variable domain (outside the CDR3, taken from reference TRBV19 and TRBJ2-7): DGGITQSPKYLFRKEGQNVTLSCEQNLNHDAMYWYRQDPGQGLRLIYYSQIVNDFQKGDIAEGYSVSREKKESFPLTVTSAQKNPTAFYLCASSMTGYNSEQYFGPGTRLTVT.

The CDR3 DNA follows: TGTGCCAGCAGCGTAGGCAGTACCCCGAACACCGGGGAGCTGTTTTTT. This encodes CASSVGSTPNTGELFF. V and J are TRBV9 and TRBJ2-2, with D unresolved. Per the germline V gene, CDR1 is SGDLS and CDR2 is YYNGEE. The CDR3 covers 16 residues. Deletions cut 0 bases from V and 0 bases from J, with 9 bases between.

The chain couples TRBV9 to TRBJ2-2; the match to TRBD2 covers 9 bases. The CDR3 sequence is 17 residues long. Trimming cost V 3 bases and J 4 bases; bases outside gene matches: 10. CDR1 is SGDLS and CDR2 is YYNGEE in the germline V gene. The CDR3: CASSALGSGSVTGELFF. The CDR3 bases are TGTGCCAGCAGCGCACTTGGTAGCGGGAGTGTCACCGGGGAGCTGTTTTTT. The entire variable domain, with the rest obtained from reference TRBV9 and TRBJ2-2, is as follows: DSGVTQTPKHLITATGQRVTLRCSPRSGDLSVYWYQQSLDQGLQFLIQYYNGEERAKGNILERFSAQQFPDLHSELNLSSLELGDSALYFCASSALGSGSVTGELFFGEGSRLTVL.

This clone was counted a single time. This sample also contains other DNA sequences that code for the same CDR3. The rearrangement links TRBV5-1 to TRBJ1-4, with 7 bases aligning to TRBD1. The germline V gene has CDR1 SGHRS and CDR2 YFSETQ. With 4 bases clipped from V and 5 bases from J, the junction kept 5 bases outside the gene matches. This CDR3 region has 14 residues. In DNA, the CDR3 is TGCGCCAGCAGCAGGGACAGTACAAATGAAAAACTGTTTTTT. Translated, it gives CASSRDSTNEKLFF.

This clone was counted a single time. The chain links TRBV11-2 to TRBJ2-1; TRBD2 might be the D (5 bases). V lost 0 bases to trimming and J lost 7 bases, with 16 bases between them. Germline assignment: CDR1 SGHAT and CDR2 FQNNGV. This CDR3 region has 16 residues. CDR3 amino acids: CASSLEFSEVVNEQFF. DNA for the CDR3: TGTGCCAGCAGCTTAGAGTTTAGCGAGGTGGTGAATGAGCAGTTCTTC. Together with reference TRBV11-2 and TRBJ2-1, the CDR3 gives the full variable domain: EAGVAQSPRYKIIEKRQSVAFWCNPISGHATLYWYQQILGQGPKLLIQFQNNGVVDDSQLPKDRFSAERLKGVDSTLKIQPAKLEDSAVYLCASSLEFSEVVNEQFFGPGTRLTVL.

The rearrangement links TRBV6-5 to TRBJ2-7; the match to TRBD2 covers 10 bases. The germline CDR1 and CDR2 sequences are MNHEY and SVGAGI. V trimming: 7 bases; J trimming: 5 bases; junction bases outside the gene matches: 8. CDR3 length: 14 amino acids. CDR3 protein: CASIPLAGLDEQYF. The CDR3 region has the DNA TGTGCCAGCATCCCACTAGCGGGACTGGACGAGCAGTACTTC.

The chain employs TRBV19 and TRBJ1-5; 7 nucleotides agree with TRBD1. V gave up 6 bases and J gave up 1 base; unmatched junction bases: 3. The CDR3 has 14 amino acids. Germline CDR1 and CDR2: LNHDA and SQIVND (reference sequence). CDR3 residues: CASSSGQSNQPQHF. The CDR3, as DNA: TGTGCCAGTAGCTCGGGACAGAGCAATCAGCCCCAGCATTTT.

V is TRBV2 and J is TRBJ2-1; 7 bases fit TRBD2. The junction had 14 bases not matched to a gene; V was cut back by 11 bases and J by 4 bases. CDR1 is SNHLY and CDR2 is FYNNEI in the germline V gene. The CDR3 has 15 residues. Written as DNA, the CDR3 is TGTGCCTCCAGTCTTGGGGCTAGCGGATACAATGAGCAGTTCTTC. Protein product: CASSLGASGYNEQFF. Using reference TRBV2 and TRBJ2-1 for the parts outside the CDR3, the full variable domain is EPEVTQTPSHQVTQMGQEVILRCVPISNHLYFYWYRQILGQKVEFLVSFYNNEISEKSEIFDDQFSVERPDGSNFTLKIRSTKLEDSAMYFCASSLGASGYNEQFFGPGTRLTVL.

The chain uses TRBV12-1 and TRBJ2-7; the table's D call, TRBD1, was not checked against the DNA. TRBV12-1 is assigned pseudogene status. The CDR3 is made up of 14 amino acids. The CDR3 region has the DNA TGTGCCAGCAGCTTATGGGACAGGGACTACGAGCAGTACTTC. As protein: CASSLWDRDYEQYF.

The chain links TRBV27 to TRBJ1-4, with D tentatively TRBD1 (6 bases). This CDR3 is built from 15 residues. Trimming took off 10 bases at V and 7 bases at J, with 22 bases between the two ends. Germline CDR1 is MNHEY and CDR2 is SMNVEV (reference sequence). The CDR3 is CATQSLTGGFEKLFF. The CDR3 DNA is TGTGCCACCCAATCCTTGACAGGCGGCTTTGAAAAACTGTTTTTT. The entire variable domain, with the rest obtained from reference TRBV27 and TRBJ1-4, is as follows: EAQVTQNPRYLITVTGKKLTVTCSQNMNHEYMSWYRQDPGLGLRQIYYSMNVEVTDKGDVPEGYKVSRKEKRNFPLILESPSPNQTSLYFCATQSLTGGFEKLFFGSGTQLSVL.

This clone was found once. The chain links TRBV7-9 to TRBJ2-3; 7 positions match TRBD2. Looked up from germline, CDR1 is SEHNR and CDR2 is FQNEAQ (reference sequence). V shed 5 bases, J shed 0 bases, and the junction held 5 bases outside the gene matches. The CDR3 totals 15 residues. The CDR3 coding sequence is TGTGCCAGCAGCCTCAATAGCGGGAGCACAGATACGCAGTATTTT. Its translation: CASSLNSGSTDTQYF.

The chain couples TRBV24-1 to TRBJ2-3; 9 positions agree with TRBD1. The V segment lost 2 bases and the J segment 0 bases; nucleotides outside the gene matches: 5. The CDR3 sequence is 17 residues long. CDR1 and CDR2 from the germline V gene are KGHDR and SFDVKD. This chain's CDR3 is CATSDWGTGTSTDTQYF. The DNA of the CDR3 is TGTGCCACCAGTGATTGGGGGACAGGGACCAGCACAGATACGCAGTATTTT.

This chain joins TRBV11-2 and TRBJ2-3, with D tentatively TRBD1 (6 bases). The germline CDR1 and CDR2 sequences are SGHAT and FQNNGV. The CDR3 spans 14 residues. Trimming pared 2 bases from V and 2 bases from J, leaving 8 bases between. The CDR3 loop is CASSLTGPTDTQYF. The CDR3 DNA sequence: TGTGCCAGCAGCTTAACAGGGCCCACAGATACGCAGTATTTT.

V gene TRBV5-1 combines with J gene TRBJ2-3, with 8 bases fitting TRBD1. The germline V gene has CDR1 SGHRS and CDR2 YFSETQ. The CDR3 extends over 14 amino acids. The ends lost 4 bases at V and 6 bases at J; junction bases unmatched: 7. CDR3 nucleotides: TGCGCCAGCAGCCCGGGACAGGTTAAGGATACGCAGTATTTT. Translated, it gives CASSPGQVKDTQYF.

This clone appeared a few times. This sequence joins TRBV28 and TRBJ2-7, with TRBD2 matching over 11 bases. V lost 6 bases and J lost 3; bases outside the gene matches: 7. CDR1 and CDR2 from the germline V gene are MDHEN and SYDVKM. The CDR3 length is 15 residues. DNA for the CDR3: TGTGCCAGCAGGGATAGCGGGAGGGGTCTCTACGAGCAGTACTTC. Translation gives CASRDSGRGLYEQYF.

This rearrangement joins TRBV18 to TRBJ1-2; no clear D. The CDR3 is 13 residues long. Germline V CDR1 and CDR2: KGHSH, LQKENI. Trimming took 2 bases from V and 4 from J, leaving 8 bases between them. The CDR3 coding sequence is TGTGCCAGCTCACCAATAAGAGTCTATGGCTACACCTTC. Protein: CASSPIRVYGYTF.

The chain employs TRBV7-9 and TRBJ1-2; 7 bases align to TRBD1. The CDR3 runs to 14 residues. Germline-derived CDR1 and CDR2 are SEHNR and FQNEAQ (reference sequence). The ends lost 5 bases at V and 3 bases at J; junction bases unmatched: 6. The CDR3 DNA follows: TGTGCCAGCAGCATCCGAGGGGGCGACTATGGCTACACCTTC. This sequence encodes CASSIRGGDYGYTF.

This chain uses TRBV19 with TRBJ1-1; possible D gene TRBD1, 5 bases. Between the trimmed V and J ends, which lost 5 bases and 1 base, there was a span of 14 bases. Germline CDR1 reads LNHDA; CDR2 reads SQIVND (reference sequence). The CDR3 consists of 15 residues. The CDR3 spells CASSSRRVGNTEAFF. The CDR3 coding sequence is TGTGCCAGTAGTTCCCGCAGGGTGGGGAACACTGAAGCTTTCTTT.

The V and J genes are TRBV4-1 and TRBJ2-1, with D perhaps TRBD2 (5 bases). The CDR3 length is 15 residues. Trimming left V 0 bases short and J 8 bases short, with 14 bases between. Germline-derived CDR1 and CDR2 are MGHRA and YSYEKL. The CDR3: CASSQEGRTYYEQFF. CDR3 nucleotide sequence: TGCGCCAGCAGCCAAGAAGGCAGGACTTATTATGAGCAGTTCTTC.

The DNA of the CDR3 is TGTGCCAGCAGCTCGGGGACAGGGGTGTCCAGCTCTGGGGCCAACGTCCTGACTTTC. Its translation: CASSSGTGVSSSGANVLTF. The V and J genes are TRBV6-6 and TRBJ2-6; 10 bases match TRBD1. Germline values: CDR1 MNHNY, CDR2 SVGAGI (reference sequence). This CDR3 is 19 amino acids long. V gave up 6 bases and J gave up 0 bases; unmatched junction bases: 11.

This chain connects TRBV19 to TRBJ2-2, with D hard to call. Germline V gene lookup returns CDR1 LNHDA and CDR2 SQIVND (reference sequence). This CDR3 region has 16 residues. The V gene lost 6 bases and the J gene lost 7 bases, with 21 bases spanning the gap. The CDR3 reads CASRARSIASVGELFF. CDR3 bases: TGTGCCAGTAGGGCCCGTAGCATCGCGTCGGTCGGGGAGCTGTTTTTT. The entire variable domain, with the rest obtained from reference TRBV19 and TRBJ2-2, is as follows: DGGITQSPKYLFRKEGQNVTLSCEQNLNHDAMYWYRQDPGQGLRLIYYSQIVNDFQKGDIAEGYSVSREKKESFPLTVTSAQKNPTAFYLCASRARSIASVGELFFGEGSRLTVL.

As DNA, the CDR3 is TGTGCCAGCAGCGTAGGAGACAGGGTTGGAAAGGGCTACACCTTC. Protein sequence: CASSVGDRVGKGYTF. The rearrangement links TRBV9 to TRBJ1-2; 7 bases are a match to TRBD1. J gave up 8 bases and V 0 bases, and 10 bases lay outside the gene matches. CDR1 is SGDLS and CDR2 is YYNGEE in the germline V gene. The CDR3 is 15 amino acids.

This chain links TRBV3-1 (or the pseudogene TRBV3-2) with TRBJ2-5, with 14 bases aligning to TRBD2. J lost 2 bases, V lost 2 bases, and 1 base had no gene match. Germline CDR1 is LGHDT and CDR2 is YNNKEL (reference sequence). The CDR3 contains 16 residues. The CDR3 reads CASSQRTSGGQETQYF. The CDR3 coding sequence is TGTGCCAGCAGCCAAAGGACTAGCGGGGGGCAAGAGACCCAGTACTTC.

This clone appeared many times. The CDR3: CASSAGTRLEYEQYF. The CDR3 nucleotides are TGCGCCAGCAGCGCCGGGACAAGGTTAGAATACGAGCAGTACTTC. V and J are TRBV5-1 and TRBJ2-7; TRBD1 is a possible D gene (6 bases). The CDR3 length is 15 residues. Germline-derived CDR1 and CDR2 are SGHRS and YFSETQ. Trimming left V 4 bases short and J 4 bases short, with 18 bases between.

This rearrangement joins TRBV9 to TRBJ1-4, with D possibly TRBD1 on 6 matching bases. The length of the CDR3 is 15 residues. Trimming removed 0 bases at V and 3 bases at J, with 9 bases between. Germline V gives CDR1 SGDLS, CDR2 YYNGEE. CDR3 DNA sequence: TGTGCCAGCAGCGTAGCACCAGGGGCTAATGAAAAACTGTTTTTT. It yields the protein CASSVAPGANEKLFF.

The genes are TRBV5-5 and TRBJ1-5; a possible D gene is TRBD1 (5 bases). The V end lost 2 bases, the J end lost 5 bases, and 8 bases lay between the germline ends. The CDR3 length is 13 residues. CDR1 and CDR2 from the germline V gene are SGHKS and YYEKEE (reference sequence). CDR3 protein: CASSFQGDQPQHF. CDR3 nucleotides: TGTGCCAGCAGCTTTCAAGGGGATCAGCCCCAGCATTTT.

The chain is built from TRBV7-6 and TRBJ2-2; D is unclear. The CDR3 is 13 amino acids. V was trimmed by 2 bases and J by 1 base, leaving 2 bases between them. Germline V gene lookup returns CDR1 SGHVS and CDR2 FNYEAQ. This chain's CDR3 is CASSLRNTGELFF. DNA of the CDR3: TGTGCCAGCAGCTTACGGAACACCGGGGAGCTGTTTTTT.